A selection of T cell receptor beta chains follows, all from one sample in a study of cytomegalovirus exposure and HLA in healthy donors. Method: immunoSEQ multiplex PCR; TCRdb's copy keeps in-frame clones and lacks some. The data contain about 150,000 clones, around 80% of them singletons. Sequencing was done on a sample of PBMCs. Receptors originate from a woman aged 40 to 50 in good health and CMV-seropositive. The CDR3 runs from the conserved cysteine through the conserved F or W. The order of the fields is clone size, D gene, V gene, J gene, CDR3 protein, CDR3 DNA. The D gene is left open where the match is weak. Expanded clones are given a class, and other clones once, few, many or no size at all.

size: NA
D: TRBD2
V: TRBV5-1
J: TRBJ2-1
CDR3: CASSLALADEQFF
DNA: TGCGCCAGCAGCTTGGCTCTAGCGGATGAGCAGTTCTTC

size: NA
D: TRBD2
V: TRBV11-2
J: TRBJ2-7
CDR3: CASNLRGSGSSHEQYF
DNA: TGTGCCAGCAACCTGAGGGGGAGCGGGAGTTCTCACGAGCAGTACTTC

size: NA
D: TRBD1
V: TRBV27
J: TRBJ2-1
CDR3: CASSLLVGTAPNEQFF
DNA: TGTGCCAGCAGTTTACTTGTGGGGACAGCCCCGAATGAGCAGTTCTTC

size: NA
D: TRBD1
V: TRBV28
J: TRBJ1-5
CDR3: CASRMGQGSQPQHF
DNA: TGTGCCAGCAGAATGGGACAGGGAAGTCAGCCCCAGCATTTT

size: NA
D: NA
V: TRBV7-9
J: TRBJ2-7
CDR3: CASSHGTHSYEQYF
DNA: TGTGCCAGCAGCCATGGGACTCACTCCTACGAGCAGTACTTC

size: NA
D: NA
V: TRBV27
J: TRBJ2-2
CDR3: CASTRREITGELFF
DNA: TGTGCCAGCACCCGAAGAGAGATCACCGGGGAGCTGTTTTTT

size: NA
D: NA
V: TRBV15
J: TRBJ1-1
CDR3: CATSLAGNMNTEAFF
DNA: TGTGCCACCAGCTTGGCAGGAAACATGAACACTGAAGCTTTCTTT

size: NA
D: TRBD2
V: TRBV7-2
J: TRBJ2-7
CDR3: CASSAKSSGSYEQYF
DNA: TGTGCCAGCAGCGCCAAGTCCAGCGGGAGTTACGAGCAGTACTTC

size: once
D: NA
V: TRBV10-3
J: TRBJ2-7
CDR3: CAISESISAYEQYF
DNA: TGTGCCATCAGTGAGTCGATTAGCGCTTACGAGCAGTACTTC

size: NA
D: TRBD2
V: TRBV27
J: TRBJ2-3
CDR3: CASSLTSGSTDTQYF
DNA: TGTGCCAGCAGTCTTACTAGCGGGAGCACAGATACGCAGTATTTT

size: once
D: TRBD2
V: TRBV2
J: TRBJ2-2
CDR3: CASRGAGDSIGELFF
DNA: TGTGCCAGCAGGGGAGCGGGAGACTCGATCGGGGAGCTGTTTTTT

size: NA
D: NA
V: TRBV7-8
J: TRBJ2-7
CDR3: CASSLARGHYEQYF
DNA: TGTGCCAGCAGCTTAGCCCGGGGTCACTACGAGCAGTACTTC

size: NA
D: NA
V: TRBV5-6
J: TRBJ1-2
CDR3: CASSSTVYGYTF
DNA: TGTGCCAGCAGCTCTACAGTCTATGGCTACACCTTC

size: NA
D: TRBD2
V: TRBV9
J: TRBJ2-5
CDR3: CATSPAGVETQYF
DNA: TGTGCCACCTCGCCAGCGGGAGTGGAGACCCAGTACTTC

size: NA
D: TRBD2
V: TRBV15
J: TRBJ2-7
CDR3: CATKAGRELRYEQYF
DNA: TGTGCCACCAAGGCGGGGAGGGAACTCCGTTACGAGCAGTACTTC

size: NA
D: NA
V: TRBV18
J: TRBJ2-7
CDR3: CASSHGDVERSSYEQYF
DNA: TGTGCCAGCTCACACGGGGATGTCGAGCGGAGCTCCTACGAGCAGTACTTC

size: NA
D: TRBD1
V: TRBV5-1
J: TRBJ2-5
CDR3: CASSLTQGAGTETQYF
DNA: TGCGCCAGCAGCCTAACACAGGGGGCCGGGACAGAGACCCAGTACTTC

size: few
D: NA
V: TRBV10-2
J: TRBJ1-3
CDR3: CASSDPRLPSGNTIYF
DNA: TGCGCCAGCAGTGACCCCAGACTTCCTTCTGGAAACACCATATATTTT

size: NA
D: NA
V: TRBV6-1
J: TRBJ1-3
CDR3: CASTEGGLSGNTIYF
DNA: TGTGCCAGCACCGAAGGGGGTCTATCTGGAAACACCATATATTTT

size: NA
D: TRBD2
V: TRBV11-3
J: TRBJ2-7
CDR3: CASGRSSGTYEQYF
DNA: TGTGCCAGCGGACGTTCTAGCGGGACCTACGAGCAGTACTTC

size: NA
D: NA
V: TRBV10-2
J: TRBJ2-7
CDR3: CASSLGRWSEQYF
DNA: TGCGCCAGCAGTCTGGGGCGGTGGAGCGAGCAGTACTTC

size: NA
D: TRBD1
V: TRBV7-2
J: TRBJ2-1
CDR3: CASSQTGSSYNEQFF
DNA: TGTGCCAGCAGCCAGACAGGGAGCTCCTACAATGAGCAGTTCTTC